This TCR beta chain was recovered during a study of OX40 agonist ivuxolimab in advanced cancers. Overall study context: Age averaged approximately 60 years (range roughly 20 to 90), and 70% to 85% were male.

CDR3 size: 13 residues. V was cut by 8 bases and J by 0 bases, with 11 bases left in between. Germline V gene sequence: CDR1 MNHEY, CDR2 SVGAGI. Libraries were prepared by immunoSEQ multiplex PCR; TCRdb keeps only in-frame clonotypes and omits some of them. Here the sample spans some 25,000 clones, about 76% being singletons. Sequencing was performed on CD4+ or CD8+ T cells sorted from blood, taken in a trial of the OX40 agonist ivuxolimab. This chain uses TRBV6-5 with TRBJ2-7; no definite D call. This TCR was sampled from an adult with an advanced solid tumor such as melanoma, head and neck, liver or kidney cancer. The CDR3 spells CASAIHNSYEQYF. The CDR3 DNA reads TGTGCCAGCGCAATCCATAACTCCTACGAGCAGTACTTC.